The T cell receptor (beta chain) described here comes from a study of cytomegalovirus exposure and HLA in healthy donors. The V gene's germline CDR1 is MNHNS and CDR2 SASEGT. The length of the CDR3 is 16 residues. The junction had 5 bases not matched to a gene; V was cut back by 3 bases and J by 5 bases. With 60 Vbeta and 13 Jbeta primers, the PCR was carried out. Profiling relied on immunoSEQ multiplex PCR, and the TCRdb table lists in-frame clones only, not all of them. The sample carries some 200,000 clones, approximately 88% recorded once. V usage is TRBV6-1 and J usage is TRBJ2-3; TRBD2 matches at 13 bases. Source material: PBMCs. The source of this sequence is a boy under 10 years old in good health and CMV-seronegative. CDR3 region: CASSDRLAGGEDTQYF. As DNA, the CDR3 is TGTGCCAGCAGTGATCGACTAGCGGGAGGCGAAGATACGCAGTATTTT.